The 21 T cell receptor beta chains below all came from one sample that was sequenced in a study of T cell changes during pregnancy in multiple sclerosis. The table came from immunoSEQ multiplex PCR; TCRdb's copy has only in-frame clones and leaves some out. The sample records about 49,000 clones, 92% being singletons. The sequenced sample was CD4+ T cells from peripheral blood mononuclear cells, obtained in the second trimester of pregnancy. All receptors derive from a female donor in good health, enrolled as a control in a pregnancy study.

This clone was recorded once. The chain has TRBV11-3 and TRBJ1-6; tentatively, D is TRBD1 (5 bases). Trimming took 1 base from V and 9 from J, leaving 13 bases between them. The CDR3 is 15 amino acids. Germline-derived CDR1 and CDR2 are SGHNT and YENEEA. CDR3 residues: CASSLVRGIGSPLHF. CDR3 coding DNA: TGTGCCAGCAGCTTAGTTCGGGGGATAGGTTCACCCCTCCACTTT.

CDR3 in DNA: TGTGCCAGCAGTTACCGGGTTGGGGAAAAACTGTTTTTT. This translates into CASSYRVGEKLFF. V and J are TRBV6-6 and TRBJ1-4; D call uncertain. The V and J ends lost 2 bases and 8 bases respectively, with 9 bases between them. Germline V CDR1 and CDR2: MNHNY, SVGAGI (reference sequence). The CDR3 consists of 13 residues.

The V call is TRBV9, the J call TRBJ1-2; TRBD1 matches 7 bases. The CDR3 spans 14 residues. Trimming removed 2 bases from V and 8 bases from J; junction bases left unmatched: 9. Germline CDR1 and CDR2: SGDLS and YYNGEE. This CDR3 is CASSVDNTGVGYTF. Here the CDR3 DNA reads TGTGCCAGCAGCGTCGATAATACAGGGGTAGGCTACACCTTC.

J is TRBJ2-1 and V is TRBV5-1; 10 nucleotides line up with TRBD1. CDR3 length: 15 amino acids. J was trimmed by 10 bases and V by 2 bases; bases with no gene match: 9. Germline V gene sequence: CDR1 SGHRS, CDR2 YFSETQ. The CDR3 nucleotides are TGCGCCAGCAGCTTAGGGACAGGGGAAAGAACGGAGCAGTTCTTC. It codes for CASSLGTGERTEQFF.

The V gene is TRBV11-2, the J gene TRBJ1-1; D perhaps matches TRBD1 (5 bases). This CDR3 spans 13 amino acids. CDR1 is SGHAT and CDR2 is FQNNGV in the germline V gene. V was shortened by 6 bases and J by 7 bases, with 15 bases between the two germline ends. The CDR3 loop is CASRSLGGVEAFF. In DNA, the CDR3 is TGTGCCAGCAGATCATTGGGGGGGGTTGAAGCTTTCTTT. The whole variable domain, remainder taken from reference TRBV11-2 and TRBJ1-1, is EAGVAQSPRYKIIEKRQSVAFWCNPISGHATLYWYQQILGQGPKLLIQFQNNGVVDDSQLPKDRFSAERLKGVDSTLKIQPAKLEDSAVYLCASRSLGGVEAFFGQGTRLTVV.

The DNA of the CDR3 is TGTGCCAGCAGCGTAGCCCCCCGGTTCAATGAGCAGTTCTTC. Its protein is CASSVAPRFNEQFF. V gene TRBV9 combines with J gene TRBJ2-1; D ambiguous. The CDR3 length is 14 residues. Germline CDR1 and CDR2: SGDLS and YYNGEE. Trimming took 0 bases from V and 6 from J, leaving 10 bases between them.

In its sample, this clone was seen a few times. The chain joins TRBV23-1 to TRBJ2-5, with 8 bases aligning to TRBD1. TRBV23-1 has ORF status, its function being uncertain. The CDR3 spans 16 residues. Trimming removed 4 bases from V and 3 bases from J; junction bases left unmatched: 10. CDR3 in DNA: TGCGCCAGCAGTCCCCCGGGCAGGGGGCGAAAAGAGACCCAGTACTTC. It is translated as CASSPPGRGRKETQYF.

Only one count was recorded for this clone. At one boundary the junction diverges from the germline segment, which might be a read error. The chain uses TRBV7-9 and TRBJ2-7; a possible D gene is TRBD1 (5 bases). The CDR3 runs 13 residues. Per germline, CDR1 SEHNR and CDR2 FQNEAQ (reference sequence). The CDR3 DNA sequence: TGTGCCAGCAGCTTGGTTGGGGCCTATGAGCAGTACTTC. Encoded protein: CASSLVGAYEQYF.

This sequence joins TRBV2 and TRBJ1-5, with 9 positions matching TRBD1. The CDR3 has 14 amino acids. With V trimmed by 6 bases and J by 7 bases, 7 bases remained unmatched. Germline V gene lookup returns CDR1 SNHLY and CDR2 FYNNEI. DNA of the CDR3: TGTGCCAGCAGCGATACAGGGGGCAGACAGCCCCAGCATTTT. It is translated as CASSDTGGRQPQHF.

This clone appeared once. The rearrangement links TRBV11-2 to TRBJ1-1; TRBD1 matches 10 bases. The V segment lost 5 bases and the J segment 1 base; nucleotides outside the gene matches: 4. The germline gives CDR1 SGHAT, CDR2 FQNNGV. The CDR3 covers 15 residues. CDR3 nucleotides: TGTGCCAGCAGCCTCCGGACAGGGGGGAACACTGAAGCTTTCTTT. Amino acids: CASSLRTGGNTEAFF.

The J gene is TRBJ2-1, the V gene TRBV6-5, with 8 bases aligning to TRBD1. There are 14 residues in the CDR3. V was clipped by 5 bases and J by 9 bases; unmatched bases: 9. CDR1 and CDR2 (germline): MNHEY, SVGAGI. As DNA, the CDR3 is TGTGCCAGCAGTAGGGGACAGGACTTCGGTGAGCAGTTCTTC. Translating it yields CASSRGQDFGEQFF.

CDR3 bases: TGTGCCTGGAGTTCAACGCACCTAGCGGGGCCTTACAATGAGCAGTTCTTC. It encodes CAWSSTHLAGPYNEQFF. V usage is TRBV30 and J usage is TRBJ2-1, with TRBD2 identical over 9 bases. Germline V lookup: CDR1 GTSNPN, CDR2 SVGIG (reference sequence). The CDR3 extends over 17 amino acids. J lost 4 bases, V lost 2 bases, and 12 bases had no gene match. The full variable domain, its missing parts supplied by reference TRBV30 and TRBJ2-1, is SQTIHQWPATLVQPVGSPLSLECTVEGTSNPNLYWYRQAAGRGLQLLFYSVGIGQISSEVPQNLSASRPQDRQFILSSKKLLLSDSGFYLCAWSSTHLAGPYNEQFFGPGTRLTVL.

The chain employs TRBV7-9 and TRBJ2-3, with 7 bases aligning to TRBD1. The CDR3 runs to 15 residues. Germline trimming cut 5 bases from V and 1 base from J; bases unmatched to any gene: 6. Germline CDR1 is SEHNR and CDR2 is FQNEAQ (reference sequence). The CDR3 protein is CASSTQGSGTDTQYF. The CDR3 bases are TGTGCCAGCAGCACACAGGGGTCAGGCACAGATACGCAGTATTTT.

The rearrangement joins TRBV5-4 to TRBJ2-5; TRBD2 might be the D (6 bases). Germline CDR1 and CDR2: SGHNT and YYREEE (reference sequence). V was clipped by 5 bases and J by 7 bases, with 21 bases between them. The length of the CDR3 is 15 residues. DNA for the CDR3: TGTGCCAGCAGTTACGATGCTTCCAGGGAGGCGACCCAGTACTTC. Amino acids: CASSYDASREATQYF.

This clone occurred once. V is TRBV7-9 and J is TRBJ2-3; D remains ambiguous. Germline V gene sequence: CDR1 SEHNR, CDR2 FQNEAQ (reference sequence). The CDR3 has 16 amino acids. Between the trimmed V and J ends, which lost 3 bases and 0 bases, there was a span of 13 bases. The CDR3: CASSFGWAGSTDTQYF. In nucleotides, the CDR3 is TGTGCCAGCAGCTTTGGGTGGGCTGGAAGCACAGATACGCAGTATTTT.

This chain joins TRBV2 and TRBJ2-5, with D hard to call. V was shortened by 3 bases and J by 7 bases, with 9 bases between the two germline ends. This CDR3 comprises 12 residues. CDR1 and CDR2 from the germline V gene are SNHLY and FYNNEI. The CDR3 sequence: CASSDSRWTQYF. The DNA of the CDR3 is TGTGCCAGCAGTGATTCTCGGTGGACCCAGTACTTC.

The chain has TRBV19 and TRBJ1-2; D gene unclear. The germline CDR1 and CDR2 sequences are LNHDA and SQIVND (reference sequence). The CDR3 runs to 13 residues. Trimming removed 1 base at V and 3 bases at J, with 6 bases between. The CDR3 region is CASSIGEHYGYTF. CDR3 sequence (DNA): TGTGCCAGTAGTATAGGAGAGCACTATGGCTACACCTTC.

V and J are TRBV2 and TRBJ2-7; D is possibly TRBD1 (6 bases). The germline CDR1 and CDR2 sequences are SNHLY and FYNNEI. The CDR3 runs to 13 residues. V shed 7 bases and J shed 7 bases, with 17 bases lying between them. The CDR3 reads CASKYPGVGEQYF. In nucleotides, the CDR3 is TGTGCCAGCAAGTATCCAGGGGTAGGGGAGCAGTACTTC.

This sequence joins TRBV11-2 and TRBJ1-4, with a weak D call TRBD1 (5 bases). Trimming took 5 bases from V and 8 from J, leaving 15 bases between them. The CDR3 loop spans 14 amino acids. Germline V CDR1 and CDR2: SGHAT, FQNNGV. The CDR3 loop reads CASSGTRAGEKLFF. The CDR3 DNA sequence: TGTGCCAGCAGCGGTACCAGGGCGGGAGAAAAACTGTTTTTT.

V usage is TRBV7-9 and J usage is TRBJ1-1, with 9 positions matching TRBD1. The length of the CDR3 is 16 residues. Germline V gene data show CDR1 as SEHNR and CDR2 as FQNEAQ (reference sequence). The J segment lost 1 base and the V segment lost 5 bases, leaving 8 bases of the junction unmatched. CDR3 nucleotides: TGTGCCAGCAGCGACGGACCGGGACAGGGGAACACTGAAGCTTTCTTT. Translation: CASSDGPGQGNTEAFF. Together with reference TRBV7-9 and TRBJ1-1, the CDR3 gives the full variable domain: DTGVSQNPRHKITKRGQNVTFRCDPISEHNRLYWYRQTLGQGPEFLTYFQNEAQLEKSRLLSDRFSAERPKGSFSTLEIQRTEQGDSAMYLCASSDGPGQGNTEAFFGQGTRLTVV.

The V call is TRBV6-5, the J call TRBJ2-7, with a tentative D call TRBD2 (7 bases). This CDR3 is built from 15 residues. Trimming removed 2 bases at V and 0 bases at J, with 11 bases between. Germline V gene data show CDR1 as MNHEY and CDR2 as SVGAGI. The CDR3 loop is CASSYGRGPSYEQYF. The CDR3 DNA follows: TGTGCCAGCAGTTACGGGCGGGGGCCCTCCTACGAGCAGTACTTC.